The entry below gives a single T cell receptor (beta chain) sequence along with its context. Its antigen is unknown. A much larger clone lies a single base off, so this may be a read error. Libraries of TCR beta came from iRepertoire HTBI primers plus Arm-PCR of CDR3 regions. TCRdb re-called the multiplex PCR reads through MiXCR, storing one row per CDR3 protein. The table records roughly 450,000 distinct CDR3 sequences, about 20% of them present only once. V dropped 7 bases and J dropped 0 bases, with 4 bases sitting between them. Germline V gives CDR1 MNHNS, CDR2 SASEGT. The CDR3 contains 12 residues. Time point described: persistent/refractory GD, antithyroid drugs over 5 years with positive TRAb. Extracted PBMC RNA gave rise to the TCR library. The sample originates from a study of regulatory T cells in long-lasting Graves disease. Study-wide findings and caveats: TRBV28 was favored in persistent disease, as were TRBJ1-2 and TRBJ2-5.

The sequence was obtained from a female donor with Graves disease. This chain joins TRBV6-1 and TRBJ1-3; D not resolved. The sample here was peripheral blood mononuclear cells (PBMCs), taken when the disease was refractory, from a patient treated with antithyroid drugs. In DNA form, the CDR3 reads TGTGCCAGCATGAGCTCTGGAAACACCATATATTTT. Its translation is CASMSSGNTIYF.